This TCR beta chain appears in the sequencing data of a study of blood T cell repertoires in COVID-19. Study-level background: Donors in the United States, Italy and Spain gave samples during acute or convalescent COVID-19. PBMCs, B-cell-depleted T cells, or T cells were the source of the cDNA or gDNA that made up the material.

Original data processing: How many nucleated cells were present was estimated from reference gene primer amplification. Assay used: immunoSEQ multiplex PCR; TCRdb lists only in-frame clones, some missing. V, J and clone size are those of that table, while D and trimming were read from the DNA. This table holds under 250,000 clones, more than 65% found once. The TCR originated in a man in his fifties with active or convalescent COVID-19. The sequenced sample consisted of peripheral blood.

The CDR3 reads CASSPGTGGASTEAFF. In DNA form, the CDR3 reads TGTGCCAGTAGTCCTGGGACAGGGGGCGCATCCACTGAAGCTTTCTTT. The chain is built from TRBV19 and TRBJ1-1; 12 nucleotides agree with TRBD1. The length of the CDR3 is 16 residues. Germline CDR1 reads LNHDA; CDR2 reads SQIVND (reference sequence). Losses at the gene ends were 5 bases for V and 4 bases for J; bases not matched to a gene: 8.